The TCR beta chain described here comes from a study of naive and memory T cell subsets. Notes on the study in general: From naive to CM, EM and EMRA, diversity decreased and Gini increased. Naive repertoires, especially CD8, held a few larger clonotypes, possibly memory cells re-expressing CD45RA.

The beta constant-region primer was an equimolar mix of two oligonucleotides covering TRBC1 and TRBC2. Nested alpha and beta constant-region primers with the SP2 primer drove four PCR rounds on ligated cDNA. TCRdb recomputed calls from the UMI-ligation and nested PCR reads with MiXCR, one row per CDR3 protein. The sample holds about 90,000 distinct CDR3 sequences, roughly 10% seen once. V was pared by 3 bases and J by 1 base, with 2 bases of the junction left unmatched. In germline, CDR1 is DFQATT, CDR2 SNEGSKA (reference sequence). The CDR3 has 14 residues. This clonotype was detected many times. Antigen: not known.

The sample consisted of naive CD4+ T cells from blood. The clonotype originates from a human donor in good health. The chain employs TRBV20-1 and TRBJ2-3, with 9 bases identical to TRBD2. The CDR3 DNA reads as TGCAGTGCTAGGGGGACTAGCCGCACAGATACGCAGTATTTT. Residues: CSARGTSRTDTQYF.